The T cell receptor (beta chain) described here comes from a study of T cell responses to AZD1222 COVID-19 vaccine. The junction had 4 bases not matched to a gene; V was cut back by 6 bases and J by 1 base. The CDR3 has 14 amino acids. Looked up from germline, CDR1 is MRHNA and CDR2 is SNTAGT. General study findings and limits: It should be noted that donors were predominantly white British and more often female, and clonal diversity was possibly underestimated. Of the AZD1222 recipients, only 5 to 7 were seropositive at baseline.

Method: immunoSEQ multiplex PCR; TCRdb's copy keeps in-frame clones and lacks some. This sample has 60,000 to 80,000 clones, with over 60% found just once. Regarding this clone: The antigen remains unidentified.

The rearrangement joins TRBV6-4 to TRBJ1-1, with 8 bases aligning to TRBD1. This sequence was found in an adult who received the AZD1222 COVID-19 vaccine. The material was peripheral blood, obtained 28 days after the second AZD1222 dose. The CDR3 protein is CASSAGGENTEAFF. The CDR3 DNA follows: TGTGCCAGCAGCGCAGGGGGCGAGAACACTGAAGCTTTCTTT.